This T cell receptor (beta chain) was sequenced in a study of Ad26.COV2.S vaccination and SARS-CoV-2 variants. Regarding treatment: about 20 received Ad26.COV2.S at low or high dose, single or two shots; about 5 received placebo; per-sample allocation not given. Sampling was done on day 63 after the first vaccine or placebo injection. Broader study findings: Vaccinees displayed broader spike-specific TCR repertoires than placebo recipients.

TCRdb keeps only in-frame clones here, not all; method: immunoSEQ multiplex PCR. The repertoire consists of about 400,000 clones, with 70% to 90% occurring once and the leading ten covering under 2%. With 7 bases removed from V and 1 base from J, the gap between germline ends came to 18 bases. The CDR3 consists of 16 residues. CDR1 is SGHTS, CDR2 YDEGEE, per germline. Comments on this clone: Its specificity is not known.

This sequence originates from a person aged 18 to 59 who received the Ad26.COV2.S COVID-19 vaccine or a placebo. The input for sequencing was peripheral blood, taken in a trial of Ad26.COV2.S vaccine versus placebo. V is TRBV5-8 and J is TRBJ1-5, with D maybe TRBD1 (5 bases). CDR3 sequence (DNA): TGTGCCAGCCCTCTTTCCCCAGGGTTGAGCAATCAGCCCCAGCATTTT. This gives the protein CASPLSPGLSNQPQHF.